A selection of T cell receptor beta chains follows, all from one sample in a study of cytomegalovirus exposure and HLA in healthy donors. Assay: immunoSEQ multiplex PCR; the TCRdb copy retains only in-frame clones and omits some. This table has under 200,000 clones, roughly 76% appearing once. Material: PBMCs. These receptors came from a woman in her forties or fifties in good health and CMV-seronegative. CDR3s include the opening cysteine and the closing phenylalanine or tryptophan. D genes are given only for firm matches. A row's size may be missing; if present it is once, few, many or a size class.

D: TRBD2
V: TRBV15
size: -
J: TRBJ2-5
CDR3: CATSRDILAGADANQETQYF
DNA: TGTGCCACCAGCAGAGATATCCTAGCGGGGGCCGATGCAAACCAAGAGACCCAGTACTTC

D: -
V: TRBV28
size: -
J: TRBJ1-1
CDR3: CASSLRGLNTEAFF
DNA: TGTGCCAGCAGTTTAAGGGGATTGAACACTGAAGCTTTCTTT

D: -
V: TRBV7-2
size: -
J: TRBJ2-5
CDR3: CASSSKAGETQYF
DNA: TGTGCCAGCAGCTCAAAAGCCGGGGAGACCCAGTACTTC

D: -
V: TRBV5-1
size: -
J: TRBJ1-6
CDR3: CASSFGELNSPLHF
DNA: TGCGCCAGCAGCTTCGGGGAACTAAATTCACCCCTCCACTTT

D: TRBD2
V: TRBV5-6
size: once
J: TRBJ2-7
CDR3: CASSNWGGYINEQYF
DNA: TGTGCCAGCAGCAATTGGGGAGGGTATATCAACGAGCAGTACTTC

D: -
V: TRBV15
size: -
J: TRBJ2-2
CDR3: CATSRDREAGELFF
DNA: TGTGCCACCAGCAGAGATCGAGAAGCCGGGGAGCTGTTTTTT

D: -
V: TRBV5-6
size: once
J: TRBJ2-5
CDR3: CASSLQGLETQYF
DNA: TGTGCCAGCAGCTTGCAGGGGCTGGAGACCCAGTACTTC

D: TRBD1
V: TRBV19
size: -
J: TRBJ2-7
CDR3: CASSIDRQGARVQYF
DNA: TGTGCCAGTAGTATAGATCGGCAGGGGGCGCGGGTGCAGTACTTC

D: TRBD1
V: TRBV4-1
size: -
J: TRBJ1-4
CDR3: CASSQDQGQVFATNEKLFF
DNA: TGCGCCAGCAGCCAAGATCAGGGACAGGTCTTTGCAACTAATGAAAAACTGTTTTTT

D: -
V: TRBV6-1
size: -
J: TRBJ2-1
CDR3: CASSFDGSYNEQFF
DNA: TGTGCCAGCTCCTTCGACGGGAGTTACAATGAGCAGTTCTTC

D: -
V: TRBV19
size: -
J: TRBJ2-7
CDR3: CASSTGGLSSYEQYF
DNA: TGTGCCAGTAGTACAGGAGGGCTCAGCTCCTACGAGCAGTACTTC

D: TRBD1
V: TRBV7-9
size: -
J: TRBJ2-1
CDR3: CASSRDRASYNEQFF
DNA: TGTGCCAGCAGCCGGGACAGGGCGAGCTACAATGAGCAGTTCTTC

D: -
V: TRBV4-3
size: -
J: TRBJ1-1
CDR3: CASSQVVRGYEAFF
DNA: TGCGCCAGCAGCCAAGTGGTCCGCGGATATGAAGCTTTCTTT

D: -
V: TRBV18
size: -
J: TRBJ2-4
CDR3: CASSPAQVAKNIQYF
DNA: TGTGCCAGCTCACCGGCTCAGGTAGCCAAAAACATTCAGTACTTC

D: -
V: TRBV7-2
size: -
J: TRBJ2-7
CDR3: CASSVREGGSYEQYF
DNA: TGTGCCAGCAGCGTCCGGGAAGGGGGCTCCTACGAGCAGTACTTC